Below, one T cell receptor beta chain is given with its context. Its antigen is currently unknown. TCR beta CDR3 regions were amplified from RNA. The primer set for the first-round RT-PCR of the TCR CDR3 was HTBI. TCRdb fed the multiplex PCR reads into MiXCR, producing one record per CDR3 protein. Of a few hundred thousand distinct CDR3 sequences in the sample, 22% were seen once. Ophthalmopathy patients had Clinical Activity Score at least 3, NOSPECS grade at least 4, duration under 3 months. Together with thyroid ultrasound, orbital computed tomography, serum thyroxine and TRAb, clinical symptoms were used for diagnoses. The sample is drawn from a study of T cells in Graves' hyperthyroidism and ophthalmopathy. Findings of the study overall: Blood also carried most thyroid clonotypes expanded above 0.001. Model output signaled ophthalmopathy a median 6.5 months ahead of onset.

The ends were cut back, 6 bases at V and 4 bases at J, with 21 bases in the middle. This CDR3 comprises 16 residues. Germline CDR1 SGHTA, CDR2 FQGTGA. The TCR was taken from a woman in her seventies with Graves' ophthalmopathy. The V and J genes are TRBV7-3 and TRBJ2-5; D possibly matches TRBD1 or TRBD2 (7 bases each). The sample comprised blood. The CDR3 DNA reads TGTGCCAGCAGTCAGAGGGGGCGGGGGACGGGAGAGACCCAGTACTTC. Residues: CASSQRGRGTGETQYF.